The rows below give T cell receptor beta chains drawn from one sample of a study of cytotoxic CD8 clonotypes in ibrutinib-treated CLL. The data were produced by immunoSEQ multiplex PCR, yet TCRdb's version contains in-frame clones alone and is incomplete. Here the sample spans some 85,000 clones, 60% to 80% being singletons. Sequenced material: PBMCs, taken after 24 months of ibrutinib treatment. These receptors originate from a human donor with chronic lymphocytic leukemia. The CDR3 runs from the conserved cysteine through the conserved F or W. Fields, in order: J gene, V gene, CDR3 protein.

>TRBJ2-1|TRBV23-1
CASSPHRRVALVCVEQFF
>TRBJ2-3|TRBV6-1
CASSDGTEDTQYF
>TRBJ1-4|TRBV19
CASSLQGTDATNEKLFF
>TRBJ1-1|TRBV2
CASSEGGYDEAFF
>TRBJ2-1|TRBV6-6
CASSQGGFEQFF
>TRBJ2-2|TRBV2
CASLGEFNTGELFF
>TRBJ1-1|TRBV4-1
CASSQEKGLNTEAFF
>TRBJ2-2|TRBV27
CASSLETGANTGELFF
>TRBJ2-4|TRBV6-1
CASRSDLLAKNIQYF
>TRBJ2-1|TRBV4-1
CASSQELTSGPYNEQFF
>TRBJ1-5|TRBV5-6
CASSLAKGPGNQPQHF
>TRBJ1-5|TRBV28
CASRTGGEQPQHF
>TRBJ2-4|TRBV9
CASSAAAGTKNIQYF
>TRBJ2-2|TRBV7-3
CASSPRGRELTGELFF
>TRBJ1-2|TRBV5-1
CASSEPGEMSYGYTF
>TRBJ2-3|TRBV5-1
CASWGGRMADTQYF
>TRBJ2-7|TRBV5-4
CASSSTSGRTQGQYF
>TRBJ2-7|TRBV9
CASSPGTSGSVRQYF
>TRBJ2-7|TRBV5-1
CASSPDRTYEQYF
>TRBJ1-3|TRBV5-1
CASSSGLASGNTIYF
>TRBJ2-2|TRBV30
CAWSFLGARNTGELFF
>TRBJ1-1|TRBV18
CASSTTVGATEAFF
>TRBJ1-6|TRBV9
CASSVALEGNSPLHF
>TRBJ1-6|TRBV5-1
CASSLLGQASYNSPLHF
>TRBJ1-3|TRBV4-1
CASRDRSAGNTIYF
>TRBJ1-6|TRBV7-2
CASSFGTGSSPLHF
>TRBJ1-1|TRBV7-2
CASSLAPGVNTEAFF
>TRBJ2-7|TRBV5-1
CASSLDPSGYEQYF
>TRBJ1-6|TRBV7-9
CASSGDGGANSPLHF
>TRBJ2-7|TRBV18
CASSPPGTTASYEQYF
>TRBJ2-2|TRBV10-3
CAIKGGLEGTGELFF
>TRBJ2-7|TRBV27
CASSPGQGGIAYEQYF
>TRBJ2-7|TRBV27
CASSPNPLYEQYF
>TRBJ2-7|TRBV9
CASRASGQGDREQYF
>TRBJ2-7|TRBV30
CAWSPLSGQGSYEQYF
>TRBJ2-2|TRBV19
CASSMDGANTGELFF
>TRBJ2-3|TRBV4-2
CASSQDPPVPGFSRTDTQYF
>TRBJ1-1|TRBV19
CASIWQGGQAFF
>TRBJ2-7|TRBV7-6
CASSPDRRSYEQYF
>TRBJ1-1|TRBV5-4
CASSLRVLRTSDLNTEAFF